This record looks at one TCR beta chain sequence and its context. Its antigen is unknown. Everyone who donated was a Caucasian adult who lived in Nashville, Tennessee. This entry belongs to a study of shared clonotypes between healthy human individuals. General study findings and limits: Depth of sequencing was expected to influence donor clonotype sharing.

Germline assignment: CDR1 SEHNR and CDR2 FQNEAQ (reference sequence). The CDR3 is 14 residues long. V was trimmed by 5 bases and J by 0 bases, leaving 11 bases between them. TCRdb keeps only in-frame clones here, not all; method: immunoSEQ multiplex PCR. The sample holds about 1.1 million clones, around 78% seen once. Sequenced input: memory CD4+ T cells from PBMCs. The subset is: CD45RA-negative fraction. This sequence originates from a man aged 18 to 30 in good health. Some clones in this sample may be carry-over from other donors' samples. The rearrangement links TRBV7-9 to TRBJ2-7; possible D gene TRBD1, 5 bases. The CDR3 DNA follows: TGTGCCAGCAGCCAGTCGCAGGGCTCCTACGAGCAGTACTTC. The encoded protein is CASSQSQGSYEQYF.